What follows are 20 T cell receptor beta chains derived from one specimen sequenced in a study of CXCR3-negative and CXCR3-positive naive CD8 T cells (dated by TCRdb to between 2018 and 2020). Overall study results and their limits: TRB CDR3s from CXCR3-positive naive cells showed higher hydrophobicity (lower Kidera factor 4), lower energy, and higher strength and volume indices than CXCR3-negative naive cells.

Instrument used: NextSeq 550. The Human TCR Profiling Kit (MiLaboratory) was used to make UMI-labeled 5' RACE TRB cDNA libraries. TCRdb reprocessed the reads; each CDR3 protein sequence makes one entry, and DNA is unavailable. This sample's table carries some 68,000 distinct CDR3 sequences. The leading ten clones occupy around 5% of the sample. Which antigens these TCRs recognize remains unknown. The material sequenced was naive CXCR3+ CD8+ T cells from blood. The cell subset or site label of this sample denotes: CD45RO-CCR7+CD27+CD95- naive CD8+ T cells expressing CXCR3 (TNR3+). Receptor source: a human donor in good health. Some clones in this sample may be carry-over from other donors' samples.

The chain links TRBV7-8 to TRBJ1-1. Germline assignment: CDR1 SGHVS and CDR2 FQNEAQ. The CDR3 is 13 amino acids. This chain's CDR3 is CASYTGGLTEAFF.

CDR3 protein: CASGNMGGNTEAFF. This chain connects TRBV12-5 to TRBJ1-1; TCRdb designates TRBD1, a call that cannot be tested without DNA. From germline, CDR1 is LGHNT and CDR2 FRNRAP. The CDR3 contains 14 residues.

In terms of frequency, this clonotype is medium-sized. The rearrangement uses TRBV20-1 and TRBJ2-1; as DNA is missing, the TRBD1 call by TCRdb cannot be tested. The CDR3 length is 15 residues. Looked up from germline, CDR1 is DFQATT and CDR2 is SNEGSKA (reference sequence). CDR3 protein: CSAPGALSSYNEQFF.

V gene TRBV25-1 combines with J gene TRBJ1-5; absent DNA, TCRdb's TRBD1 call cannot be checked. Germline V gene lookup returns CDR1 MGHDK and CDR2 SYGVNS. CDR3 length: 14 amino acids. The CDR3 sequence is CASSVGLSNQPQHF.

The CDR3 here is CSGRTANTGELFF. This rearrangement joins TRBV29-1 to TRBJ2-2; without DNA, the TCRdb call of TRBD2 cannot be checked. This CDR3 spans 13 amino acids. The germline gives CDR1 SQVTM, CDR2 ANQGSEA.

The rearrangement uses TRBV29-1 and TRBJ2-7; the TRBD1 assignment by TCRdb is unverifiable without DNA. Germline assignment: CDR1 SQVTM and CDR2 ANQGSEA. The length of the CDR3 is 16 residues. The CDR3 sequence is CSVEGGSGIESYEQYF.

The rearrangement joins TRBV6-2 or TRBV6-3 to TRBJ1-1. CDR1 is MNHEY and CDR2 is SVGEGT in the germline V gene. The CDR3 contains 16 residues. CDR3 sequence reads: CASSYSGLDMNTEAFF.

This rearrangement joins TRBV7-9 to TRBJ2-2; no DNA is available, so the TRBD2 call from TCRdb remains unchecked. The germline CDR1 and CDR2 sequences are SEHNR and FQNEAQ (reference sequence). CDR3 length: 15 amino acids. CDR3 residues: CASYLLGAREQELFF.

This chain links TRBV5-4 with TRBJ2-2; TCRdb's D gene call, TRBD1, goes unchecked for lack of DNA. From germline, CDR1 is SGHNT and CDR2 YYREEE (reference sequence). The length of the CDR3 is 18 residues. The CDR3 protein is CASSLRPPFDRGFGELFF.

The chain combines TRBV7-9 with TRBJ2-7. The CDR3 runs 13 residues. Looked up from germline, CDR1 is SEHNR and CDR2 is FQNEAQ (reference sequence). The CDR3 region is CASSLSASYEQYF.

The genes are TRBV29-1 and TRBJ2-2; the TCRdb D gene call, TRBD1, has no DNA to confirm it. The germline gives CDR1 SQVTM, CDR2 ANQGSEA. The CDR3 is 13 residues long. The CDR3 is CSVVTGDTGELFF.

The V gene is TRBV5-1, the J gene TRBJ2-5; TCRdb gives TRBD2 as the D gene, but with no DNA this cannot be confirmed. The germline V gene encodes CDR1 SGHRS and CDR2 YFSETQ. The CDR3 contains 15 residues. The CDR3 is CASSLASGPQETQYF. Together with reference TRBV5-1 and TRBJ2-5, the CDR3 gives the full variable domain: KAGVTQTPRYLIKTRGQQVTLSCSPISGHRSVSWYQQTPGQGLQFLFEYFSETQRNKGNFPGRFSGRQFSNSRSEMNVSTLELGDSALYLCASSLASGPQETQYFGPGTRLLVL.

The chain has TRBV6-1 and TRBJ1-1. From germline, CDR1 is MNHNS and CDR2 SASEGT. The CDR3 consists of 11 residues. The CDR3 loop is CASSEGTEAFF.

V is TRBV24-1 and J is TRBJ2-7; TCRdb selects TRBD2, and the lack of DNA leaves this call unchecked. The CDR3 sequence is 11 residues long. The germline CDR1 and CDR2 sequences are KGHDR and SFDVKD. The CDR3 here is CATSEGHEQYF.

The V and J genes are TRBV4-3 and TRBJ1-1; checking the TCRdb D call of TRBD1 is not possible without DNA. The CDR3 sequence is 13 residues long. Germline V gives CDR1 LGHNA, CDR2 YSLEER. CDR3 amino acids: CASSHPGWTEAFF.

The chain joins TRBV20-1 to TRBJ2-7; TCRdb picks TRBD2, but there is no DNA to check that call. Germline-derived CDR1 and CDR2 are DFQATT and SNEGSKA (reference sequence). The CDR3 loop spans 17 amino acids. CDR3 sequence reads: CSASPLRSGSDGDEQYF.

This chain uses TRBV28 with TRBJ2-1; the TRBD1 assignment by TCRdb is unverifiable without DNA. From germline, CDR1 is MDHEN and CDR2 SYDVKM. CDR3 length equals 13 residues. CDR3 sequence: CASSLDRKSEQFF. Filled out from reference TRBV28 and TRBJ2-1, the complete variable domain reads DVKVTQSSRYLVKRTGEKVFLECVQDMDHENMFWYRQDPGLGLRLIYFSYDVKMKEKGDIPEGYSVSREKKERFSLILESASTNQTSMYLCASSLDRKSEQFFGPGTRLTVL.

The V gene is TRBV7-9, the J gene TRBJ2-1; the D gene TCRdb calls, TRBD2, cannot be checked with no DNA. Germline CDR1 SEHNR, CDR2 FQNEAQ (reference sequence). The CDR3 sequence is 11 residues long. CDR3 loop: CASSLEGEQFF.

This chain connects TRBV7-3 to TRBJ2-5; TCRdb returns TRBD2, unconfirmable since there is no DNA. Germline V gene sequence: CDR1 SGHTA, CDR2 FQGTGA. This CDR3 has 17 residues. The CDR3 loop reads CASSPGTSATEGETQYF.

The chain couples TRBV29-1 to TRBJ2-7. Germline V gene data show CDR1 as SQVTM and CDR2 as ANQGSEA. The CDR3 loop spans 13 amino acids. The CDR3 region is CSVEDGSSYEQYF.